This entry describes one TCR beta chain. Its antigen target is currently unknown. Base qualities are not recorded, but no much larger clone differs from it by a single base. This record belongs to a study of blood T cell repertoires in COVID-19 (TCRdb year 2020). Study-wide context: Samples from collaborators originated in the United States, Italy and Spain and spanned both the acute and convalescent phases of COVID-19. The material from the prospective study consisted of cDNA or gDNA derived from T cells, B-cell-depleted T cells, or PBMCs. Subjects who had been exposed to COVID-19, were actively infected with it, or had recovered from it provided the deeply sampled blood TCRbeta repertoires that made up the dataset. The repertoires were released in a freely available public database intended as a resource for research on the immune response to SARS-CoV-2. Where available, HLA class I and class II types were taken from metadata supplied by the sample provider and were not determined by assay-based typing. The sample metadata nearly always contained a de-identified subject ID, COVID-19 status, age in years and sex. The samples were drawn from the first 160 participants of the ongoing ImmuneRACE study and from about 1,200 subjects provided by 6 global collaborators.

TCRbeta CDR3 regions were amplified from genomic DNA using the immunoSEQ Assay, a bias-controlled multiplex PCR. As for how the authors treated the data: Nucleated cell counts per sample were estimated from amplification of reference gene primers within the assay. Sequence reads were collapsed and filtered to measure the absolute abundance of every unique TCRbeta CDR3 rearrangement. Productive Simpson clonality was computed per sample as the square root of Simpson's diversity index over productive rearrangements. Not all clones reach the TCRdb copy of this immuneACCESS table, which keeps in-frame sequences only. Checked studies attribute under half of the gap to unresolved V genes and leave the rest unexplained. V and J calls and clone size come straight from that table; D and trimming were deduced from the DNA. Counted in this sample were a few hundred thousand clones; around 88% of them appeared once. Around 12% of the sample rests with the top ten.

Findings and caveats that apply to the study as a whole: The quantity of clinical and demographic metadata differed by source and by participant and was supplied without curation.

Relative to germline, V is missing 4 bases and J is missing 3 bases, with 4 bases of the junction outside any gene match. Based on the germline V gene, the CDR1 and CDR2 sequences are SGHTA and FQGTGA. Measured from the cysteine to the phenylalanine, the CDR3 is 14 residues long. Left in the record is the CDR3 DNA by itself, 42 bases read in frame from the first base. Collaborating institutions collected whole blood in K2EDTA tubes following their own protocols. For TCRbeta analysis, collaborators shipped samples as frozen whole blood, isolated PBMCs, or DNA extracted from either of those sample types.

The chain uses TRBV7-3 and TRBJ2-3, with 7 central nucleotides matching TRBD2. This TCR came from a man older than 75 with acute or convalescent COVID-19. What was sequenced was peripheral blood. The base sequence is TGTGCCAGCAGCTCCGGGGGGTGGACAGATACGCAGTATTTT. Its protein is CASSSGGWTDTQYF.